Presented here are 15 T cell receptor beta chains from one specimen sequenced in a study of cytomegalovirus exposure and HLA in healthy donors (dated by TCRdb to the late 2010s). Libraries were built with the immunoSEQ multiplex PCR assay. For the multiplex PCR, a mixture combining 60 forward primers for TCR Vbeta segments and 13 reverse primers for TCR Jbeta segments was used. The table was pulled from immuneACCESS by TCRdb, which kept in-frame rearrangements only. Such tables lose some clones; where checked, under half of the loss comes from unresolved V genes, and the rest has no known cause. The sample data list fewer than 150,000 clones, and about 78% of these were observed just once. Of the sample, approximately 5% falls within the top ten clones. Sequencing was performed on PBMCs. The receptors shown here come from a woman between 25 and 40 years old in good health and CMV-seropositive.

The J gene is TRBJ2-7, the V gene TRBV2, with TRBD2 matching 12 bases. The J segment lost 0 bases and the V segment lost 6 bases, leaving 3 bases of the junction unmatched. Germline V gene lookup returns CDR1 SNHLY and CDR2 FYNNEI. CDR3 length: 15 amino acids. As DNA, the CDR3 is TGTGCCAGCAGCGGACTAGCGGGGCCCTCCTACGAGCAGTACTTC. Translating it yields CASSGLAGPSYEQYF.

The chain couples TRBV27 to TRBJ2-1; D uncertain. The length of the CDR3 is 13 residues. Germline CDR1 and CDR2: MNHEY and SMNVEV (reference sequence). V was cut by 3 bases and J by 3 bases, with 6 bases left in between. CDR3 residues: CASSFPHYNEQFF. For the CDR3, the DNA is TGTGCCAGCAGTTTCCCCCACTACAATGAGCAGTTCTTC.

This clone was seen more than once but under ten times. The rearrangement uses TRBV30 and TRBJ2-5; maybe TRBD2 (5 bases). The CDR3 is made up of 14 amino acids. The V gene lost 3 bases and the J gene lost 1 base, with 12 bases spanning the gap. Germline CDR1 GTSNPN, CDR2 SVGIG (reference sequence). The CDR3 DNA reads TGTGCCTGGAGCCCTAACAGCGGCCAAGAGACCCAGTACTTC. Its translation: CAWSPNSGQETQYF. Filled out from reference TRBV30 and TRBJ2-5, the complete variable domain reads SQTIHQWPATLVQPVGSPLSLECTVEGTSNPNLYWYRQAAGRGLQLLFYSVGIGQISSEVPQNLSASRPQDRQFILSSKKLLLSDSGFYLCAWSPNSGQETQYFGPGTRLLVL.

This clone has a handful of counts. The rearrangement joins TRBV2 to TRBJ1-5, with no clear D. This CDR3 has 13 amino acids. Germline CDR1 reads SNHLY; CDR2 reads FYNNEI. V was trimmed by 6 bases and J by 7 bases, leaving 13 bases between them. CDR3 bases: TGTGCCAGCAGCCCCGGAGTCTCGCAGCCCCAGCATTTT. It yields the protein CASSPGVSQPQHF.

This rearrangement joins TRBV30 to TRBJ1-2; D remains ambiguous. CDR1 GTSNPN and CDR2 SVGIG come from the germline V gene (reference sequence). Trimming cost V 5 bases and J 0 bases, with 4 bases left between them. The CDR3 is 11 residues long. CDR3 bases: TGTGCCTGGGTAGCTAACTATGGCTACACCTTC. Translation: CAWVANYGYTF. Supplemented by reference TRBV30 and TRBJ1-2, the full variable domain reads SQTIHQWPATLVQPVGSPLSLECTVEGTSNPNLYWYRQAAGRGLQLLFYSVGIGQISSEVPQNLSASRPQDRQFILSSKKLLLSDSGFYLCAWVANYGYTFGSGTRLTVV.

This chain uses TRBV11-2 with TRBJ2-3; a possible D gene is TRBD2 (6 bases). CDR1 and CDR2 from the germline V gene are SGHAT and FQNNGV. CDR3 length: 14 amino acids. The V gene lost 5 bases and the J gene lost 5 bases, with 14 bases spanning the gap. The CDR3 nucleotides are TGTGCCAGCAGCCCACTAGCTTTAGGAGATACGCAGTATTTT. Residues: CASSPLALGDTQYF.

The CDR3: CASGSGTENTEAFF. DNA for the CDR3: TGTGCTAGTGGTTCCGGGACTGAAAACACTGAAGCTTTCTTT. The chain has TRBV12-5 and TRBJ1-1, with D perhaps TRBD1 (5 bases). The V and J ends lost 4 bases and 2 bases respectively, with 11 bases between them. Germline V gene data show CDR1 as LGHNT and CDR2 as FRNRAP. The CDR3 is 14 amino acids.

The chain carries TRBV5-1 and TRBJ1-4; no clear D. This CDR3 is built from 14 residues. V lost 0 bases to trimming and J lost 4 bases, with 7 bases between them. The V gene's germline CDR1 is SGHRS and CDR2 YFSETQ. CDR3 DNA sequence: TGCGCCAGCAGCTTGGAAGGACTTAATGAAAAACTGTTTTTT. Protein product: CASSLEGLNEKLFF.

CDR3 DNA sequence: TGTGCCAGCAGGTTGCCGGGACAGGACTACAATGAGCAGTTCTTC. As protein: CASRLPGQDYNEQFF. The chain has TRBV2 and TRBJ2-1; 8 nucleotides line up with TRBD1. V lost 6 bases to trimming and J lost 3 bases; unmatched junction nucleotides: 7. The CDR3 is 15 amino acids. Per germline, CDR1 SNHLY and CDR2 FYNNEI.

The rearrangement joins TRBV25-1 to TRBJ1-4; D may be TRBD1 (6 bases). The CDR3 is 13 amino acids. CDR1 and CDR2 from the germline V gene are MGHDK and SYGVNS. V gave up 6 bases and J gave up 8 bases, with 13 bases separating them. The DNA for the CDR3 is TGTGCCAGCAGAGAACAGGGTGAGGAAAAACTGTTTTTT. It encodes CASREQGEEKLFF.

The chain employs TRBV5-1 and TRBJ2-7; D possibly corresponds to TRBD1 (5 bases). Trimming removed 4 bases at V and 1 base at J, with 12 bases between. This CDR3 is built from 14 residues. Germline CDR1 reads SGHRS; CDR2 reads YFSETQ. CDR3 protein: CASSPAAGSYEQYF. The CDR3 DNA reads as TGCGCCAGCAGCCCTGCGGCAGGGTCCTACGAGCAGTACTTC. Together with reference TRBV5-1 and TRBJ2-7, the CDR3 gives the full variable domain: KAGVTQTPRYLIKTRGQQVTLSCSPISGHRSVSWYQQTPGQGLQFLFEYFSETQRNKGNFPGRFSGRQFSNSRSEMNVSTLELGDSALYLCASSPAAGSYEQYFGPGTRLTVT.

This clone has just a few counts. V usage is TRBV7-9 and J usage is TRBJ2-7, with 7 bases lining up with TRBD1. This CDR3 spans 12 amino acids. Trimming removed 3 bases from V and 9 bases from J; junction bases left unmatched: 5. Germline lookup yields CDR1 SEHNR and CDR2 FQNEAQ (reference sequence). In DNA, the CDR3 is TGTGCCAGCAGCTTGGGGACAGCAGTGCAGTACTTC. Amino acid sequence: CASSLGTAVQYF. The variable domain in full, with the rest retrieved from reference TRBV7-9 and TRBJ2-7, is DTGVSQNPRHKITKRGQNVTFRCDPISEHNRLYWYRQTLGQGPEFLTYFQNEAQLEKSRLLSDRFSAERPKGSFSTLEIQRTEQGDSAMYLCASSLGTAVQYFGPGTRLTVT.

This clone was seen more than once but under ten times. This rearrangement joins TRBV15 to TRBJ2-1, with D tentatively TRBD1 (7 bases). The CDR3 extends over 15 amino acids. Germline V gene lookup returns CDR1 LNHNV and CDR2 YYDKDF (reference sequence). Between the trimmed V and J ends, which lost 6 bases and 6 bases, there was a span of 18 bases. This CDR3 is CATRTTGTAGNEQFF. The CDR3 nucleotides read TGTGCCACCAGAACCACCGGGACAGCGGGCAATGAGCAGTTCTTC.

This chain links TRBV14 with TRBJ2-7, with D tentatively TRBD2 (6 bases). The CDR3 contains 14 residues. Germline V lookup: CDR1 SGHDN, CDR2 FVKESK. V lost 6 bases, J lost 4 bases, and 16 bases lay in between. The CDR3 DNA is TGTGCCAGCAGTCCACTCGGGGGAAGGTACGAGCAGTACTTC. Translating it yields CASSPLGGRYEQYF.

V gene TRBV5-1 combines with J gene TRBJ2-5; D remains unclear. V gave up 0 bases and J gave up 5 bases, with 17 bases separating them. Germline V lookup: CDR1 SGHRS, CDR2 YFSETQ. The CDR3 loop spans 16 amino acids. Here the CDR3 DNA reads TGCGCCAGCAGCTTGGATCCCACTCGGTCTAGGGAGACCCAGTACTTC. This codes for CASSLDPTRSRETQYF.